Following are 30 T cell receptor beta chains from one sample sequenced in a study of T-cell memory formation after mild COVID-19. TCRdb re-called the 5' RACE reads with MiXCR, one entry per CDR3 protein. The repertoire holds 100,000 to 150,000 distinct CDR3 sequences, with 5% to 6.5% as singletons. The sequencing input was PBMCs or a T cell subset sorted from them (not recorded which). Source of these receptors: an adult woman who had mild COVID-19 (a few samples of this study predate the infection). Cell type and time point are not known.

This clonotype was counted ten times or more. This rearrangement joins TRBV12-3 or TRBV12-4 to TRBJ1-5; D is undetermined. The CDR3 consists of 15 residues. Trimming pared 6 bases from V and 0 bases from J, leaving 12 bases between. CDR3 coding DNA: TGTGCCAGCAGCTCACAGCTCAATAGCAATCAGCCCCAGCATTTT. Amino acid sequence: CASSSQLNSNQPQHF.

The CDR3 nucleotides are TGTGCCAGCAGCCCGGGACTAGATCGTTACGAGCAGTACTTC. Protein: CASSPGLDRYEQYF. The chain recombines TRBV6-2 or TRBV6-3 with TRBJ2-7; 8 nucleotides agree with TRBD2. J lost 4 bases, V lost 6 bases, and 8 bases had no gene match. The CDR3 runs to 14 residues. Germline CDR1 is MNHEY and CDR2 is SVGEGT.

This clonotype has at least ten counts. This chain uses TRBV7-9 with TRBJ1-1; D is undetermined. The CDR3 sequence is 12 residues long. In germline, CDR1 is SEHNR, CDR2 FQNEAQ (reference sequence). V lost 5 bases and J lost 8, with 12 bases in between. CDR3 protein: CASSASGAEAFF. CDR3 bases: TGTGCCAGCAGCGCGAGCGGTGCAGAAGCTTTCTTT.

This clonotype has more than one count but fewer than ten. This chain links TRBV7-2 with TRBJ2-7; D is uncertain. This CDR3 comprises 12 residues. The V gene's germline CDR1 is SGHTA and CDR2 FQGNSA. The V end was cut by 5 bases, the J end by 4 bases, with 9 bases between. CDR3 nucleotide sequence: TGTGCCAGCAGCCCCCATCTATACGAGCAGTACTTC. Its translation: CASSPHLYEQYF.

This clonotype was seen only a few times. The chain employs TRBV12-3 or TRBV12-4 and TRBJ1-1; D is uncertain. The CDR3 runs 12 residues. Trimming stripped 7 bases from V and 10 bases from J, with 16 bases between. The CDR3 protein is CASTVGPATAFF. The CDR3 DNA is TGTGCCAGCACCGTAGGACCGGCGACAGCTTTCTTT.

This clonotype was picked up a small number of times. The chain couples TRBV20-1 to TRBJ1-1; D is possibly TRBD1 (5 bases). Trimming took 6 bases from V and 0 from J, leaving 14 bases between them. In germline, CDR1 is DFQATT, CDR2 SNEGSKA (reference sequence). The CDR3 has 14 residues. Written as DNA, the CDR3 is TGCAGTGCCGGAGTGACAGCTTTGAACACTGAAGCTTTCTTT. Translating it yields CSAGVTALNTEAFF.

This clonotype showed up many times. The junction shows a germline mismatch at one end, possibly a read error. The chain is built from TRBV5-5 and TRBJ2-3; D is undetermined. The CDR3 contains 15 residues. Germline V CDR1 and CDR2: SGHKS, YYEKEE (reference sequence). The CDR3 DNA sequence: TGTGCCAGCAGCACCCGGCAGACTCGCACAGATATTGGAGATTTT. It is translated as CASSTRQTRTDIGDF.

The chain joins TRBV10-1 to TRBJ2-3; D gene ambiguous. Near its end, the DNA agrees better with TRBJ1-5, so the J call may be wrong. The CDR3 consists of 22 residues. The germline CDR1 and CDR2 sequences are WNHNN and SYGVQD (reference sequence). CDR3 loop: CASSESGIVRTSGRGSTDTQHF. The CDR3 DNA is TGCGCCAGCAGTGAGTCGGGGATAGTGAGGACTAGCGGGAGAGGAAGCACAGATACGCAGCATTTT.

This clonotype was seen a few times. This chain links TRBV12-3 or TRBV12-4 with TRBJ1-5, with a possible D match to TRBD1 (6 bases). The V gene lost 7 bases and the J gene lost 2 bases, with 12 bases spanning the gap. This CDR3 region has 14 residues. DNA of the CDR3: TGTGCCAGCAAGGGGGACGGAGGCAATCAGCCCCAGCATTTT. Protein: CASKGDGGNQPQHF.

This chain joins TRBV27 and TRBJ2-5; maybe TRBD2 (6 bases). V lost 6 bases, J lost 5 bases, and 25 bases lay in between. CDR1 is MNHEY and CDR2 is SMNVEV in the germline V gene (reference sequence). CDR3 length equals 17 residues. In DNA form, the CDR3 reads TGTGCCAGCAGCCCGGGGAGGCTGACAGAGAGCAGGGAGACCCAGTACTTC. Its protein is CASSPGRLTESRETQYF.

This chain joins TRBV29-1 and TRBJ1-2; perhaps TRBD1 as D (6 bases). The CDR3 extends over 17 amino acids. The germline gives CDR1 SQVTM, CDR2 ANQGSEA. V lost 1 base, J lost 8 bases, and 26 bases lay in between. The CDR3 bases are TGCAGCGTTGAAGCCTCAACCGGGACAACCCCCCAGGAGGGCTACACCTTC. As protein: CSVEASTGTTPQEGYTF.

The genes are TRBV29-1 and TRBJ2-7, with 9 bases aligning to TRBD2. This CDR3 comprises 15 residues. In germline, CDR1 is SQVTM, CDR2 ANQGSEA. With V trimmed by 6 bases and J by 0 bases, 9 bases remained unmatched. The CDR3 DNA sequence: TGCAGCGTCCAAAAAGCTAGCGGGGCCTCCTACGAGCAGTACTTC. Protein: CSVQKASGASYEQYF.

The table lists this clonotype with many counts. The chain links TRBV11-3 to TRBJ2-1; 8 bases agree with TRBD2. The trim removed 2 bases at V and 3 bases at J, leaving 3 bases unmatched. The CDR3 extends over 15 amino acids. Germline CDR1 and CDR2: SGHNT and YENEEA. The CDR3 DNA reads TGTGCCAGCAGCTTACGACTAGCGAGCTACAATGAGCAGTTCTTC. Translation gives CASSLRLASYNEQFF.

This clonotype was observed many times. This CDR3 reads CASSLATGVQETQYF. In DNA form, the CDR3 reads TGCGCCAGCAGCTTGGCGACGGGAGTACAAGAGACCCAGTACTTC. The chain recombines TRBV5-1 with TRBJ2-5, with a weak D call TRBD2 (6 bases). Germline V gene data show CDR1 as SGHRS and CDR2 as YFSETQ. This CDR3 is 15 amino acids long. The germline V and J ends were trimmed by 0 bases and 2 bases, with 11 bases remaining between them.

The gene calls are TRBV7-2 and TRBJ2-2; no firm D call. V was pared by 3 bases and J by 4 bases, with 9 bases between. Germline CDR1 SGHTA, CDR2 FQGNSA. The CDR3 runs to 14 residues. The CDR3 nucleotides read TGTGCCAGCAGCTTGATGGTAGTCACCGGGGAGCTGTTTTTT. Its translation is CASSLMVVTGELFF.

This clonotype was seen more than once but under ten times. Written as DNA, the CDR3 is TGTGCCAGCAGTCGACAAGGGGGGTCTGGAAACACCATATATTTT. Protein product: CASSRQGGSGNTIYF. This chain links TRBV12-3 or TRBV12-4 with TRBJ1-3, with D perhaps TRBD1 (6 bases). With 5 bases removed from V and 1 base from J, the gap between germline ends came to 12 bases. The CDR3 extends over 15 amino acids.

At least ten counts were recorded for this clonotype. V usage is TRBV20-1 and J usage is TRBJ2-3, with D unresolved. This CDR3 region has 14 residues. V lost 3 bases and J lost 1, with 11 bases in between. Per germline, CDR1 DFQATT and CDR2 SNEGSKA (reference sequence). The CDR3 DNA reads TGCAGTGCTAGTGTAGGCCGTGGCACAGATACGCAGTATTTT. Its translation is CSASVGRGTDTQYF.

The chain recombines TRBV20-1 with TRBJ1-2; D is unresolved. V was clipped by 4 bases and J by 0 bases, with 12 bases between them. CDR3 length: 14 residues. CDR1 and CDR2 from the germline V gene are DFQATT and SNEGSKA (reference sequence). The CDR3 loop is CSATGNGPNYGYTF. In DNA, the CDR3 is TGCAGTGCTACGGGGAACGGACCTAACTATGGCTACACCTTC.

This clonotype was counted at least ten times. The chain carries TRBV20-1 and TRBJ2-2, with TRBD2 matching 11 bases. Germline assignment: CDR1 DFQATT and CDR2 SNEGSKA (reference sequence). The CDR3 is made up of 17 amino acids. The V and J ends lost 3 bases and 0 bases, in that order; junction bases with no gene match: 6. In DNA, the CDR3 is TGCAGTGCTAGGGCGCTAGCGGGGGGCGCGAACACCGGGGAGCTGTTTTTT. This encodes CSARALAGGANTGELFF.

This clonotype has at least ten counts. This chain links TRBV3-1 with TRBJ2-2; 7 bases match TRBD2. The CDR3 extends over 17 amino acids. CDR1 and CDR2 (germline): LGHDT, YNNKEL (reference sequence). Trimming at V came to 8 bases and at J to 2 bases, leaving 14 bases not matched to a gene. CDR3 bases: TGTGCCAGCGGCCCCTCAGGGAAGCGGGGCAACACCGGGGAGCTGTTTTTT. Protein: CASGPSGKRGNTGELFF.

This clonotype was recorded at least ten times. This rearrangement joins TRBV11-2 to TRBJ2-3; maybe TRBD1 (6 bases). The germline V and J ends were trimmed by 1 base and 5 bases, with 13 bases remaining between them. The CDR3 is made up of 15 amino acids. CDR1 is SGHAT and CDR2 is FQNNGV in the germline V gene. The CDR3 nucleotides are TGTGCCAGCAGCTTAGGAATACAGGGCCGAGATACGCAGTATTTT. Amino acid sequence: CASSLGIQGRDTQYF.

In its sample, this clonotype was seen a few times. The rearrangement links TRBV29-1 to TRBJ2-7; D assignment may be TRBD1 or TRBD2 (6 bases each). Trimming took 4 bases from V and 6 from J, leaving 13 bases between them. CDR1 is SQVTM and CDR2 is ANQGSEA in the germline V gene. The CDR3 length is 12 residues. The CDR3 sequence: CSVGGGGSEQYF. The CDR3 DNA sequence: TGCAGCGTTGGAGGGGGAGGCAGCGAGCAGTACTTC.

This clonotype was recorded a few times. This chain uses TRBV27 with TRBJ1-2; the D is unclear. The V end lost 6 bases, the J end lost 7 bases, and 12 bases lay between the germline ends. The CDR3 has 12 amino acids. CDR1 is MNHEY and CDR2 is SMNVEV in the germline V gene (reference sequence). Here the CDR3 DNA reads TGTGCCAGCAGAACGGGGTTTGGTGGCTACACCTTC. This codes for CASRTGFGGYTF.

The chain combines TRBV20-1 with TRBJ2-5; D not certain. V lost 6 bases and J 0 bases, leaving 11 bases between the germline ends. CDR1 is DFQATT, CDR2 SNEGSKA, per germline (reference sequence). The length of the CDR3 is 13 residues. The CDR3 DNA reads TGCAGTGCCTCGACGGCGAACCAAGAGACCCAGTACTTC. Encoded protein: CSASTANQETQYF.

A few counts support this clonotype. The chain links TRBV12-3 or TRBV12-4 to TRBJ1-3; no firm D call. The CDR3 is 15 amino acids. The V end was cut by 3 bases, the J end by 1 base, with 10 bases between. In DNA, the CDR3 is TGTGCCAGCAGTTTCGTAGGGAATTCTGGAAACACCATATATTTT. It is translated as CASSFVGNSGNTIYF.

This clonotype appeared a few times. The CDR3 DNA reads TGTGCCAGTAGTCCAAGGCGGGACAGGGGCGCCTACGAGCAGTACTTC. Amino acid sequence: CASSPRRDRGAYEQYF. This chain uses TRBV19 with TRBJ2-7; 10 bases map to TRBD1. The germline V gene encodes CDR1 LNHDA and CDR2 SQIVND (reference sequence). The V segment lost 5 bases and the J segment 2 bases; nucleotides outside the gene matches: 9. The CDR3 totals 16 residues. The full variable domain, in which reference TRBV19 and TRBJ2-7 provide the parts outside the CDR3, is DGGITQSPKYLFRKEGQNVTLSCEQNLNHDAMYWYRQDPGQGLRLIYYSQIVNDFQKGDIAEGYSVSREKKESFPLTVTSAQKNPTAFYLCASSPRRDRGAYEQYFGPGTRLTVT.

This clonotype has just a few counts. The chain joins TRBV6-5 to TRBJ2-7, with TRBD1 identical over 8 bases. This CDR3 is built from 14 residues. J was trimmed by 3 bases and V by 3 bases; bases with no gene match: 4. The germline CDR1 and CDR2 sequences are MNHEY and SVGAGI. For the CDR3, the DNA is TGTGCCAGCAGTTATCGACAGGGGTACTACGAGCAGTACTTC. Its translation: CASSYRQGYYEQYF.

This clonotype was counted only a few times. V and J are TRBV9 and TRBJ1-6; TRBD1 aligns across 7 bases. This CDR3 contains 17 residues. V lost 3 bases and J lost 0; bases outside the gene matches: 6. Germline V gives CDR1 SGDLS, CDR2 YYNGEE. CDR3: CASSGRQGSSYNSPLHF. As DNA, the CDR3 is TGTGCCAGCAGCGGACGACAGGGTAGCTCCTATAATTCACCCCTCCACTTT.

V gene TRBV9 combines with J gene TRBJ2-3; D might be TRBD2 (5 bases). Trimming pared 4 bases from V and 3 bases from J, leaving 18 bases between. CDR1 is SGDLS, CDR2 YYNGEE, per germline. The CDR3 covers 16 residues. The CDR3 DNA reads TGTGCCAGCAGCTCCAGACTAATGCTGGCAACAGATACGCAGTATTTT. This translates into CASSSRLMLATDTQYF.

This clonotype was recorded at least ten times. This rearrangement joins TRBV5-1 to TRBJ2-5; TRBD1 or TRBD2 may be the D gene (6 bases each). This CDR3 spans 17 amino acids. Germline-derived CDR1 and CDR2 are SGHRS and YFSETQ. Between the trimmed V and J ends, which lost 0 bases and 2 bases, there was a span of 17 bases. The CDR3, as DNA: TGCGCCAGCAGCTTGGGGCCCGAGAGGGGGGTACAAGAGACCCAGTACTTC. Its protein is CASSLGPERGVQETQYF. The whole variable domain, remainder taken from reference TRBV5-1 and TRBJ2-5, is KAGVTQTPRYLIKTRGQQVTLSCSPISGHRSVSWYQQTPGQGLQFLFEYFSETQRNKGNFPGRFSGRQFSNSRSEMNVSTLELGDSALYLCASSLGPERGVQETQYFGPGTRLLVL.